Listed here are 30 T cell receptor beta chains from one sample, sequenced in a study of cytomegalovirus exposure and HLA in healthy donors. The PCR made use of 60 Vbeta and 13 Jbeta primers. Assay used: immunoSEQ multiplex PCR; TCRdb lists only in-frame clones, some missing. In the table there are 150,000 to 200,000 clones, 80% to 85% of which are singletons. Material for sequencing was PBMCs. The receptors come from a girl aged 2 to 9 in good health and CMV-seropositive.

The chain recombines TRBV13 with TRBJ1-5; the D is unclear. The CDR3 has 14 residues. Trimming pared 0 bases from V and 2 bases from J, leaving 5 bases between. CDR1 and CDR2 (germline): PRHDT, FYEKMQ (reference sequence). The CDR3 DNA is TGTGCCAGCAGCTTAGGTACAGGCAATCAGCCCCAGCATTTT. Protein sequence: CASSLGTGNQPQHF.

This chain connects TRBV15 to TRBJ2-1; TRBD1 is a possible D gene (7 bases). V lost 1 base, J lost 0 bases, and 13 bases lay in between. From germline, CDR1 is LNHNV and CDR2 YYDKDF (reference sequence). The CDR3 is made up of 17 amino acids. The CDR3 DNA reads TGTGCCACCAGCAGAGCCGGCCAGGGGGGCTCCTACAATGAGCAGTTCTTC. It encodes CATSRAGQGGSYNEQFF.

J is TRBJ2-1 and V is TRBV30, with TRBD2 matching over 10 bases. The germline gives CDR1 GTSNPN, CDR2 SVGIG (reference sequence). The CDR3 spans 15 residues. Trimming removed 0 bases from V and 10 bases from J; junction bases left unmatched: 9. CDR3 bases: TGTGCCTGGAGTGTTGAGGGACTAGCGAAAAGAGAGCAGTTCTTC. This gives the protein CAWSVEGLAKREQFF.

In nucleotides, the CDR3 is TGTGCCAGCAGCCGTCGGCGGGAGGTCAGCGATGAGCAGTTCTTC. Translation gives CASSRRREVSDEQFF. The chain combines TRBV11-3 with TRBJ2-1; TRBD2 aligns across 8 bases. The trim removed 5 bases at V and 8 bases at J, leaving 11 bases unmatched. The germline V gene has CDR1 SGHNT and CDR2 YENEEA. The CDR3 spans 15 residues.

The chain links TRBV6-6 to TRBJ1-2, with a tentative D call TRBD1 (6 bases). Trimming took 4 bases from V and 6 from J, leaving 9 bases between them. CDR3 length: 12 residues. Germline lookup yields CDR1 MNHNY and CDR2 SVGAGI (reference sequence). The CDR3 loop reads CASSSPGDGYTF. In DNA form, the CDR3 reads TGTGCCAGCAGTTCCCCAGGGGATGGCTACACCTTC.

The chain recombines TRBV30 with TRBJ2-1, with unresolved D. Germline V lookup: CDR1 GTSNPN, CDR2 SVGIG (reference sequence). This CDR3 region has 12 residues. V was shortened by 0 bases and J by 7 bases, with 7 bases between the two germline ends. The CDR3 loop reads CAWSVQQNEQFF. The CDR3 bases are TGTGCCTGGAGTGTACAACAGAATGAGCAGTTCTTC. The full variable domain, with the rest looked up from reference TRBV30 and TRBJ2-1, is SQTIHQWPATLVQPVGSPLSLECTVEGTSNPNLYWYRQAAGRGLQLLFYSVGIGQISSEVPQNLSASRPQDRQFILSSKKLLLSDSGFYLCAWSVQQNEQFFGPGTRLTVL.

This clone was seen just once. The chain joins TRBV30 to TRBJ2-7; TRBD2 might be the D (7 bases). V lost 0 bases and J lost 5, with 11 bases in between. Looked up from germline, CDR1 is GTSNPN and CDR2 is SVGIG (reference sequence). CDR3 size: 13 residues. The CDR3 coding sequence is TGTGCCTGGAGTGTGGGGGGGGCCAACGAGCAGTACTTC. As protein: CAWSVGGANEQYF.

This chain links TRBV30 with TRBJ2-7; D might be TRBD2 (7 bases). Germline CDR1 is GTSNPN and CDR2 is SVGIG (reference sequence). V was shortened by 4 bases and J by 6 bases, with 16 bases between the two germline ends. The CDR3 has 13 residues. This CDR3 is CAWNFAGEGEQYF. The CDR3 DNA reads as TGTGCCTGGAATTTTGCAGGGGAGGGCGAGCAGTACTTC.

This CDR3 is CSVERTGAPQETQYF. In nucleotides, the CDR3 is TGCAGCGTTGAAAGGACGGGAGCCCCCCAAGAGACCCAGTACTTC. This rearrangement joins TRBV29-1 to TRBJ2-5; the D gene is possibly TRBD2 (6 bases). The CDR3 runs 15 residues. Trimming shortened V by 2 bases and J by 1 base, and 14 bases separated the two germline ends. Germline V gene data show CDR1 as SQVTM and CDR2 as ANQGSEA.

In its sample, this clone was seen a few times. J is TRBJ1-1 and V is TRBV6-6, with TRBD1 identical over 9 bases. CDR1 is MNHNY and CDR2 is SVGAGI in the germline V gene (reference sequence). The ends lost 6 bases at V and 6 bases at J; junction bases unmatched: 11. The CDR3 sequence is 15 residues long. Here the CDR3 reads CASSYLHRGRAEAFF. Written as DNA, the CDR3 is TGTGCCAGCAGCTACCTTCACAGGGGGCGGGCTGAAGCTTTCTTT.

This clone was seen a few times. The chain joins TRBV6-1 to TRBJ1-4; no clear D gene. The germline V gene has CDR1 MNHNS and CDR2 SASEGT. The CDR3 loop spans 13 amino acids. Trimming pared 4 bases from V and 5 bases from J, leaving 8 bases between. CDR3 loop: CASSAQINEKLFF. The CDR3 bases are TGTGCCAGCAGTGCCCAGATAAATGAAAAACTGTTTTTT.

The rearrangement uses TRBV5-4 and TRBJ2-1, with 7 positions matching TRBD1. The ends lost 1 base at V and 10 bases at J; junction bases unmatched: 14. This CDR3 comprises 16 residues. The germline V gene encodes CDR1 SGHNT and CDR2 YYREEE (reference sequence). In DNA form, the CDR3 reads TGTGCCAGCAGCTTGTTTTCCGTGACAGGGAAAATAGAGCAGTTCTTC. Translating gives CASSLFSVTGKIEQFF. Based on the CDR3 plus reference TRBV5-4 and TRBJ2-1, the full variable domain is ETGVTQSPTHLIKTRGQQVTLRCSSQSGHNTVSWYQQALGQGPQFIFQYYREEENGRGNFPPRFSGLQFPNYSSELNVNALELDDSALYLCASSLFSVTGKIEQFFGPGTRLTVL.

The chain links TRBV7-9 to TRBJ1-1; TRBD1 matches 7 bases. CDR1 SEHNR and CDR2 FQNEAQ come from the germline V gene (reference sequence). V lost 2 bases and J lost 3; bases outside the gene matches: 6. This CDR3 is built from 15 residues. CDR3 in DNA: TGTGCCAGCAGCTTAAGGACAGGACCCTACACTGAAGCTTTCTTT. Its translation: CASSLRTGPYTEAFF.

V and J are TRBV7-9 and TRBJ1-1; D gene unclear. CDR1 is SEHNR and CDR2 is FQNEAQ in the germline V gene (reference sequence). The CDR3 contains 15 residues. V shed 1 base and J shed 7 bases, with 16 bases lying between them. The CDR3 DNA reads as TGTGCCAGCAGCTTAGGGTCCCTCGCAGGTGGTGAAGCTTTCTTT. This encodes CASSLGSLAGGEAFF.

The chain carries TRBV7-9 and TRBJ2-3, with D perhaps TRBD1 (5 bases). CDR3 length: 14 residues. With 1 base removed from V and 4 bases from J, the gap between germline ends came to 9 bases. Germline V gene sequence: CDR1 SEHNR, CDR2 FQNEAQ (reference sequence). CDR3 in DNA: TGTGCCAGCAGCTTAGACTCAGGGCCAGATACGCAGTATTTT. Translating it yields CASSLDSGPDTQYF.

The rearrangement uses TRBV10-3 and TRBJ1-2; tentatively, D is TRBD1 (6 bases). CDR3 length equals 13 residues. V was cut by 7 bases and J by 2 bases, with 11 bases left in between. The V gene's germline CDR1 is ENHRY and CDR2 SYGVKD. The CDR3 loop reads CAIKPGANYGYTF. The CDR3 bases are TGTGCCATCAAGCCAGGGGCCAACTATGGCTACACCTTC.

The V call is TRBV5-1, the J call TRBJ2-5, with 8 positions matching TRBD1. The CDR3 extends over 13 amino acids. CDR1 is SGHRS and CDR2 is YFSETQ in the germline V gene. After removal of 5 bases from V and 5 bases from J, the junction contained 5 bases not matched to a gene. The CDR3 nucleotides read TGCGCCAGCAGTTACGGGACAGGCGAGACCCAGTACTTC. It is translated as CASSYGTGETQYF.

This clone appeared a single time. The rearrangement uses TRBV18 and TRBJ2-7; weak D call: TRBD2 (5 bases). Germline V CDR1 and CDR2: KGHSH, LQKENI. The V and J ends lost 0 bases and 2 bases respectively, with 11 bases between them. The CDR3 runs 15 residues. CDR3 residues: CASSPPAGDAYEQYF. The CDR3 DNA is TGTGCCAGCTCACCACCGGCGGGCGACGCCTACGAGCAGTACTTC.

The table lists this clone with a count of one. J is TRBJ1-5 and V is TRBV30; D is ambiguous. Trimming removed 0 bases from V and 4 bases from J, with 7 bases in between. The CDR3 has 13 amino acids. Per germline, CDR1 GTSNPN and CDR2 SVGIG (reference sequence). This chain's CDR3 is CAWSVYSNQPQHF. CDR3 sequence (DNA): TGTGCCTGGAGTGTATACAGTAATCAGCCCCAGCATTTT.

This clone occurred a few times. The genes are TRBV28 and TRBJ2-3, with D possibly matching TRBD1 (6 bases). CDR3 length: 16 residues. The V gene's germline CDR1 is MDHEN and CDR2 SYDVKM. Trimming left V 6 bases short and J 3 bases short, with 19 bases between. The CDR3 spells CASSPLQGKGTDTQYF. The CDR3 DNA follows: TGTGCCAGCAGCCCCTTACAGGGAAAGGGAACAGATACGCAGTATTTT.

The chain combines TRBV4-2 with TRBJ2-6, with D possibly TRBD2 on 6 matching bases. V was shortened by 4 bases and J by 1 base, with 8 bases between the two germline ends. Germline loops: CDR1 LGHNA, CDR2 YNFKEQ. This CDR3 is built from 15 residues. CDR3 nucleotide sequence: TGTGCCAGCAGCCTTGCGGGATCTGGGGCCAACGTCCTGACTTTC. This sequence encodes CASSLAGSGANVLTF.

The chain carries TRBV29-1 and TRBJ1-1, with D perhaps TRBD1 (6 bases). With 6 bases removed from V and 1 base from J, the gap between germline ends came to 12 bases. The CDR3 sequence is 13 residues long. CDR1 and CDR2 (germline): SQVTM, ANQGSEA. The CDR3 sequence: CSVGTGKNTEAFF. CDR3 nucleotides: TGCAGCGTCGGTACAGGGAAGAACACTGAAGCTTTCTTT.

This clone was picked up a small number of times. The chain uses TRBV28 and TRBJ1-1, with D perhaps matching TRBD1 (5 bases). Germline CDR1 reads MDHEN; CDR2 reads SYDVKM. Trimming left V 8 bases short and J 5 bases short, with 18 bases between. This CDR3 is built from 14 residues. Here the CDR3 reads CASSVRGLRTEAFF. CDR3 nucleotides: TGTGCCAGCTCCGTTCGGGGGTTGAGAACTGAAGCTTTCTTT.

The chain is built from TRBV4-1 and TRBJ2-1; TRBD2 aligns across 7 bases. V dropped 3 bases and J dropped 7; count of bases not matched to a gene: 3. Looked up from germline, CDR1 is MGHRA and CDR2 is YSYEKL. The CDR3 runs 13 residues. The CDR3 loop is CASSQGTTNEQFF. Here the CDR3 DNA reads TGCGCCAGCAGCCAGGGGACTACGAATGAGCAGTTCTTC.

This chain uses TRBV30 with TRBJ2-1; TRBD2 matches at 11 bases. Germline V gene lookup returns CDR1 GTSNPN and CDR2 SVGIG (reference sequence). The V and J ends lost 7 bases and 1 base, in that order; junction bases with no gene match: 9. The CDR3 loop spans 16 amino acids. The CDR3 DNA is TGTGCCTTACTAGCGGGAGCGTTAGGGTCCTACAATGAGCAGTTCTTC. It encodes CALLAGALGSYNEQFF.

The chain joins TRBV7-9 to TRBJ2-7; D not resolved. The CDR3 has 12 amino acids. Trimming pared 2 bases from V and 3 bases from J, leaving 5 bases between. The V gene's germline CDR1 is SEHNR and CDR2 FQNEAQ (reference sequence). The CDR3 spells CASSLNYYEQYF. CDR3 coding DNA: TGTGCCAGCAGCTTAAATTACTACGAGCAGTACTTC.

The V and J genes are TRBV29-1 and TRBJ1-2, with D perhaps TRBD1 (5 bases). Between the trimmed V and J ends, which lost 6 bases and 5 bases, there was a span of 13 bases. The CDR3 length is 12 residues. Germline CDR1 SQVTM, CDR2 ANQGSEA. CDR3 sequence reads: CSVDDAGYGYTF. The DNA for the CDR3 is TGCAGCGTCGACGATGCAGGGTATGGCTACACCTTC. Complete variable domain (other parts from reference TRBV29-1 and TRBJ1-2): SAVISQKPSRDICQRGTSLTIQCQVDSQVTMMFWYRQQPGQSLTLIATANQGSEATYESGFVIDKFPISRPNLTFSTLTVSNMSPEDSSIYLCSVDDAGYGYTFGSGTRLTVV.

This CDR3 reads CASSSGLADYNEQFF. The CDR3 DNA sequence: TGCGCCAGCAGCTCAGGACTAGCGGATTACAATGAGCAGTTCTTC. V usage is TRBV5-1 and J usage is TRBJ2-1, with 10 bases lining up with TRBD2. Germline values: CDR1 SGHRS, CDR2 YFSETQ. With V trimmed by 3 bases and J by 4 bases, 4 bases remained unmatched. CDR3 length equals 15 residues.

The sample holds a few counts of this clone. This chain links TRBV7-8 with TRBJ2-2, with D perhaps TRBD2 (6 bases). This CDR3 is built from 15 residues. Germline CDR1 and CDR2: SGHVS and FQNEAQ. V was pared by 1 base and J by 4 bases, with 10 bases between. The CDR3 is CASSLGRGATGELFF. The CDR3 DNA follows: TGTGCCAGCAGCTTAGGGCGGGGAGCCACCGGGGAGCTGTTTTTT.

The chain links TRBV28 to TRBJ1-2, with a possible D match to TRBD1 (5 bases). Trimming took off 7 bases at V and 6 bases at J, with 18 bases between the two ends. This CDR3 is 14 amino acids long. Germline V gene data show CDR1 as MDHEN and CDR2 as SYDVKM. The DNA for the CDR3 is TGTGCCAGCACTAAAAGGGGTAGACGGGATGGCTACACCTTC. Protein sequence: CASTKRGRRDGYTF.